Shown below are 21 T cell receptor beta chains from a single sample sequenced in a study of blood T cells in healthy people across ages. A second PCR, run for about 6 to 11 cycles, used a sample-barcoded 5' primer plus a J-beta primer mix. TCRdb ran MiXCR on the 5' RACE reads and lists one entry per CDR3 protein. This sample has 1.5 million to 2 million distinct CDR3 sequences, with approximately 28% found just once. The sequenced material came from blood. Every receptor here comes from a young woman in good health.

J is TRBJ1-5 and V is TRBV7-6; D gene ambiguous. V lost 1 base to trimming and J lost 7 bases, with 11 bases between them. Germline CDR1 SGHVS, CDR2 FNYEAQ. The length of the CDR3 is 14 residues. The CDR3 DNA follows: TGTGCCAGCAGCTTAGTTCGAAATGGGCAGCCCCAGCATTTT. It translates to CASSLVRNGQPQHF.

The chain recombines TRBV4-1 with TRBJ2-3, with a weak D call TRBD1 (5 bases). Germline CDR1 is MGHRA and CDR2 is YSYEKL. Trimming took 8 bases from V and 1 from J, leaving 19 bases between them. The CDR3 sequence is 16 residues long. In DNA form, the CDR3 reads TGCGCCAGCGGGGTCCAGGGAACGAGCGGCACAGATACGCAGTATTTT. Residues: CASGVQGTSGTDTQYF.

This clonotype was observed a few times. The chain combines TRBV20-1 with TRBJ1-1, with D tentatively TRBD1 (5 bases). Germline assignment: CDR1 DFQATT and CDR2 SNEGSKA (reference sequence). CDR3 size: 15 residues. CDR3 DNA: TGCAGCGCCCCTGACCTGAGGGGAAGGGGCACTGAAGCTTTCTTT. Encoded protein: CSAPDLRGRGTEAFF.

This chain connects TRBV30 to TRBJ1-1; tentative D call: TRBD1 (5 bases). The V and J ends lost 0 bases and 10 bases respectively, with 9 bases between them. The CDR3 runs to 11 residues. Germline CDR1 GTSNPN, CDR2 SVGIG (reference sequence). The CDR3 DNA follows: TGTGCCTGGAGTGTGGGAGGGGTAGCTTTCTTT. Translating gives CAWSVGGVAFF.

V and J are TRBV4-1 and TRBJ1-5, with 10 bases lining up with TRBD1. Germline trimming cut 5 bases from V and 7 bases from J; bases unmatched to any gene: 5. Per the germline V gene, CDR1 is MGHRA and CDR2 is YSYEKL. The CDR3 sequence is 14 residues long. CDR3 loop: CASSRQGARQPQHF. The DNA of the CDR3 is TGCGCCAGCAGCAGACAGGGGGCAAGACAGCCCCAGCATTTT.

This clonotype was counted between two and nine times. This rearrangement joins TRBV6-2 or TRBV6-3 to TRBJ2-7; 10 nucleotides match TRBD1. V gave up 5 bases and J gave up 3 bases; unmatched junction bases: 7. The CDR3 consists of 15 residues. Germline CDR1 MNHEY, CDR2 SVGEGT. The CDR3 is CASSRQGANYYEQYF. In DNA form, the CDR3 reads TGTGCCAGCAGTCGACAGGGGGCAAATTACTACGAGCAGTACTTC.

The gene calls are TRBV20-1 and TRBJ2-7; D gene ambiguous. The length of the CDR3 is 11 residues. Deletions cut 6 bases from V and 4 bases from J, with 10 bases between. CDR1 and CDR2 from the germline V gene are DFQATT and SNEGSKA (reference sequence). CDR3 DNA: TGCAGTGCCCTCCTGGGGTACGAGCAGTACTTC. It codes for CSALLGYEQYF.

This clonotype was seen many times. The chain is built from TRBV29-1 and TRBJ2-1, with no clear D. The length of the CDR3 is 11 residues. V lost 7 bases and J lost 7, with 11 bases in between. Germline CDR1 and CDR2: SQVTM and ANQGSEA. For the CDR3, the DNA is TGCAGCGCCACCCCCAGTAATGAGCAGTTCTTC. Residues: CSATPSNEQFF.

This clonotype has a count of ten or more. The gene calls are TRBV4-1 and TRBJ2-7; TRBD2 agrees at 7 bases. With 4 bases clipped from V and 2 bases from J, the junction kept 5 bases outside the gene matches. Germline loops: CDR1 MGHRA, CDR2 YSYEKL. The CDR3 spans 14 residues. The CDR3 nucleotides are TGCGCCAGCAGCCCTAGCGGCCCCCCCTACGAGCAGTACTTC. Translation: CASSPSGPPYEQYF.

This clonotype was found a few times. The V gene is TRBV7-9, the J gene TRBJ2-7, with 8 bases lining up with TRBD2. There are 13 residues in the CDR3. Per germline, CDR1 SEHNR and CDR2 FQNEAQ (reference sequence). The V and J ends lost 8 bases and 5 bases, in that order; junction bases with no gene match: 8. CDR3 amino acids: CASQGRGAHEQYF. The CDR3 DNA reads as TGTGCCAGCCAAGGGCGGGGGGCCCACGAGCAGTACTTC.

This clonotype was counted many times. V usage is TRBV7-9 and J usage is TRBJ2-5; D is perhaps TRBD1 (6 bases). The V gene's germline CDR1 is SEHNR and CDR2 FQNEAQ (reference sequence). The CDR3 spans 16 residues. Trimming left V 2 bases short and J 2 bases short, with 15 bases between. For the CDR3, the DNA is TGTGCCAGCAGCTTAATCAGGGGCCTCCGACAAGAGACCCAGTACTTC. It specifies CASSLIRGLRQETQYF.

This clonotype has more than one count but fewer than ten. This chain links TRBV7-2 with TRBJ2-4, with TRBD1 matching 11 bases. Germline V gene data show CDR1 as SGHTA and CDR2 as FQGNSA. After removal of 4 bases from V and 7 bases from J, the junction contained 9 bases not matched to a gene. This CDR3 contains 16 residues. The CDR3 sequence: CASSSALGQGGNIQYF. CDR3 in DNA: TGTGCCAGCAGCTCGGCCCTGGGACAGGGGGGGAACATTCAGTACTTC.

This clonotype has just a few counts. The gene calls are TRBV20-1 and TRBJ2-3; 10 positions match TRBD2. The CDR3 runs to 13 residues. Germline V lookup: CDR1 DFQATT, CDR2 SNEGSKA (reference sequence). Unmatched junction bases numbered 6, after V lost 6 bases and J lost 6 bases. DNA for the CDR3: TGCAGTGCCCAGCGGGGGGGCCGGGATACGCAGTATTTT. Translated, it gives CSAQRGGRDTQYF.

This clonotype was seen more than once but under ten times. One junction end does not reproduce the germline sequence, and a read error may be involved. The chain carries TRBV6-1 and TRBJ2-7; D is unclear. The CDR3 is made up of 14 amino acids. Germline CDR1 reads MNHNS; CDR2 reads SASEGT. The CDR3 region has the DNA TGTGCCGGCAGTGAGGTACCCGGAAAGGACGAACAGTACTTC. Translating it yields CAGSEVPGKDEQYF.

The sample holds a few counts of this clonotype. The chain joins TRBV2 to TRBJ1-2; no clear D. The ends were cut back, 8 bases at V and 2 bases at J, with 9 bases in the middle. Germline V gene lookup returns CDR1 SNHLY and CDR2 FYNNEI. The CDR3 has 12 residues. As DNA, the CDR3 is TGTGCCAGCGTCCAGGACAACTATGGCTACACCTTC. It encodes CASVQDNYGYTF.

This clonotype occurred many times. This chain connects TRBV7-9 to TRBJ2-7; D not resolved. Germline V gene lookup returns CDR1 SEHNR and CDR2 FQNEAQ (reference sequence). V was pared by 5 bases and J by 5 bases, with 13 bases between. The CDR3 runs 13 residues. As DNA, the CDR3 is TGTGCCAGCAGCCCTTATAATGAAGACGAGCAGTACTTC. It is translated as CASSPYNEDEQYF.

There are many counts of this clonotype. This sequence joins TRBV20-1 and TRBJ2-7; TRBD1 or TRBD2 may be the D gene (5 bases each). Per germline, CDR1 DFQATT and CDR2 SNEGSKA (reference sequence). The CDR3 contains 14 residues. V gave up 4 bases and J gave up 7 bases, with 20 bases separating them. This CDR3 reads CSANYPGTPKEQYF. CDR3 coding DNA: TGCAGTGCTAATTACCCCGGGACGCCTAAGGAGCAGTACTTC.

The V gene is TRBV14, the J gene TRBJ2-1; D is uncertain. The CDR3 loop spans 14 amino acids. Between the trimmed V and J ends, which lost 8 bases and 1 base, there was a span of 12 bases. Germline assignment: CDR1 SGHDN and CDR2 FVKESK. CDR3 region: CASGWQGSYNEQFF. CDR3 nucleotide sequence: TGTGCCAGCGGGTGGCAAGGTTCCTACAATGAGCAGTTCTTC.

The V call is TRBV20-1, the J call TRBJ2-5; TRBD2 matches 7 bases. This CDR3 is built from 15 residues. Germline-derived CDR1 and CDR2 are DFQATT and SNEGSKA (reference sequence). With V trimmed by 6 bases and J by 1 base, 11 bases remained unmatched. The CDR3: CSAVSGRGIQETQYF. The CDR3 DNA reads as TGCAGTGCCGTCTCGGGGCGGGGGATCCAAGAGACCCAGTACTTC.

This clonotype came up many times. The genes are TRBV14 and TRBJ2-3, with TRBD2 matching 8 bases. CDR3 length: 15 amino acids. Germline loops: CDR1 SGHDN, CDR2 FVKESK. Trimming cost V 1 base and J 2 bases; bases outside gene matches: 2. CDR3 in amino acids: CASSQGLASTDTQYF. CDR3 bases: TGTGCCAGCAGCCAAGGACTAGCGTCCACAGATACGCAGTATTTT.

Note on this clonotype: With a much larger clone just one base away, this may be a read error. The rearrangement joins TRBV29-1 to TRBJ1-2; the D is unclear. The CDR3 consists of 12 residues. V was clipped by 0 bases and J by 8 bases, with 10 bases between them. Germline V gene data show CDR1 as SQVTM and CDR2 as ANQGSEA. CDR3 sequence (DNA): TGCAGCGTTGAAGATCGCGGGGAGGGCTACACCTTC. Protein product: CSVEDRGEGYTF.